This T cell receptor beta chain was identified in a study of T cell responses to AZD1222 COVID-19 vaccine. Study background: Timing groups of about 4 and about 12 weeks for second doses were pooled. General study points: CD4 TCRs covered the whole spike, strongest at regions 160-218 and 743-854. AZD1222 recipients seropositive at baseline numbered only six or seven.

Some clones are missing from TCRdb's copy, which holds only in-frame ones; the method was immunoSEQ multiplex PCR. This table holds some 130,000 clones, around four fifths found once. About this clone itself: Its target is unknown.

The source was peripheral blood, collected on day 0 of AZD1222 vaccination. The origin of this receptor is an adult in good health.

CDR3 sequence reads: CASREGQFGYEQYF. The DNA of the CDR3 is TGTGCCAGCAGGGAGGGACAGTTCGGCTACGAGCAGTACTTC. J is TRBJ2-7 and V is TRBV28, with a tentative D call TRBD1 (7 bases). CDR1 MDHEN and CDR2 SYDVKM come from the germline V gene. The CDR3 spans 14 residues. V lost 6 bases and J lost 3, with 15 bases in between.